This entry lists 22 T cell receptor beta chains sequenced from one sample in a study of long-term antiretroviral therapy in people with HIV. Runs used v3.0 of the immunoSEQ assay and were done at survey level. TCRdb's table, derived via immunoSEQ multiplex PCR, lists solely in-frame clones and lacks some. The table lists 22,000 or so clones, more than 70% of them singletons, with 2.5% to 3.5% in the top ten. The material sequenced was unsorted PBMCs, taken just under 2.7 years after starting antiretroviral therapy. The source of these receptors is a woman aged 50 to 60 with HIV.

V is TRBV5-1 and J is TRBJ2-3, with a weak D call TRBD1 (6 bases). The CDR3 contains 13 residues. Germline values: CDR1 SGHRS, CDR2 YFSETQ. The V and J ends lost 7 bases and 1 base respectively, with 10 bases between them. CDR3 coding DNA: TGCGCCAGCCTTCGGACAGGCACAGATACGCAGTATTTT. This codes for CASLRTGTDTQYF. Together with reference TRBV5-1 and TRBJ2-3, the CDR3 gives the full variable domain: KAGVTQTPRYLIKTRGQQVTLSCSPISGHRSVSWYQQTPGQGLQFLFEYFSETQRNKGNFPGRFSGRQFSNSRSEMNVSTLELGDSALYLCASLRTGTDTQYFGPGTRLTVL.

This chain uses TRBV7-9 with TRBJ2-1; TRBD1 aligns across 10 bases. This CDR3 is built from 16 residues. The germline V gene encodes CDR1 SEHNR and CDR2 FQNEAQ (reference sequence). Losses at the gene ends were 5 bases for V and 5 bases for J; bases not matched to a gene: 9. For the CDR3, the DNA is TGTGCCAGCAGCCCCCGGGACAGGGGAATAGACAATGAGCAGTTCTTC. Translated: CASSPRDRGIDNEQFF.

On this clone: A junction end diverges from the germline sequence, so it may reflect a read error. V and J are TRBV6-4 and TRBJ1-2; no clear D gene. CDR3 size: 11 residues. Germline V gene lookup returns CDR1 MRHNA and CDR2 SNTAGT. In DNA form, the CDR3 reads TGTGCCAGCAGAGACTCTTATGGCTACACCTTC. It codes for CASRDSYGYTF.

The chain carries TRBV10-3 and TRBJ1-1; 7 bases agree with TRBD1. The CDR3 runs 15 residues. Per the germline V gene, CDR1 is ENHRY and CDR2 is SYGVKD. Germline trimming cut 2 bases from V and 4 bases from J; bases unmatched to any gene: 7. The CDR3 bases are TGTGCCATCAGTGAGACGACAGGGATGAGCACTGAAGCTTTCTTT. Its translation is CAISETTGMSTEAFF.

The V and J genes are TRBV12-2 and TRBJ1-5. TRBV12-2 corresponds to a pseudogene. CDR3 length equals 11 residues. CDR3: CASLGYQPQHF. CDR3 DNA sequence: TGTGCAAGTCTGGGTTACCAGCCCCAGCATTTT.

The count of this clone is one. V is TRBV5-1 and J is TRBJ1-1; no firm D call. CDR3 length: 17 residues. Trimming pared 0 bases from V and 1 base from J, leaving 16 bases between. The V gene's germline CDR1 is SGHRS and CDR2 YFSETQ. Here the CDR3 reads CASSLVSRSEWNTEAFF. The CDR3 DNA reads TGCGCCAGCAGCTTGGTTAGTCGCTCGGAATGGAACACTGAAGCTTTCTTT.

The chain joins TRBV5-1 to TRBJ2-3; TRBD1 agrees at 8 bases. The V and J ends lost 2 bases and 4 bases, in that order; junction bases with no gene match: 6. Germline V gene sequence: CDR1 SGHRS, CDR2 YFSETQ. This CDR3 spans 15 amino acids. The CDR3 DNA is TGCGCCAGCAGCTTTACGGGACAGGCATCAGATACGCAGTATTTT. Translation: CASSFTGQASDTQYF. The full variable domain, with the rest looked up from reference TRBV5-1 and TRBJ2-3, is KAGVTQTPRYLIKTRGQQVTLSCSPISGHRSVSWYQQTPGQGLQFLFEYFSETQRNKGNFPGRFSGRQFSNSRSEMNVSTLELGDSALYLCASSFTGQASDTQYFGPGTRLTVL.

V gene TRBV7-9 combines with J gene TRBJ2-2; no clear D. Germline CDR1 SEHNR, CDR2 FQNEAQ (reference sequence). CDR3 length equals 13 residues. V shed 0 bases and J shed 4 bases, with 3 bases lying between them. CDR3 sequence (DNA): TGTGCCAGCAGCTTAGCGCCCACCGGGGAGCTGTTTTTT. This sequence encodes CASSLAPTGELFF.

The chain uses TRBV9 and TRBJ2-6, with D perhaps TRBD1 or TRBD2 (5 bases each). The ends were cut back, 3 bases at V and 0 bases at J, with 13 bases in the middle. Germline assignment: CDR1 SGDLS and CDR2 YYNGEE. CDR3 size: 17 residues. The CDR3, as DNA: TGTGCCAGCAGCGCAGGTTTTGGGGGCTCTGGGGCCAACGTCCTGACTTTC. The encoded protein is CASSAGFGGSGANVLTF.

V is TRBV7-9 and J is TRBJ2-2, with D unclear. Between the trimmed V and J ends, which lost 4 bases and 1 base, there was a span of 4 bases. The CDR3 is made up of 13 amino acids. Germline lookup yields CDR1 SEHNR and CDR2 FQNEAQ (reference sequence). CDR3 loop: CASSSRNTGELFF. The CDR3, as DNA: TGTGCCAGCAGCTCCAGGAACACCGGGGAGCTGTTTTTT. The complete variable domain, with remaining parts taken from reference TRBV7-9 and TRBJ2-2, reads DTGVSQNPRHKITKRGQNVTFRCDPISEHNRLYWYRQTLGQGPEFLTYFQNEAQLEKSRLLSDRFSAERPKGSFSTLEIQRTEQGDSAMYLCASSSRNTGELFFGEGSRLTVL.

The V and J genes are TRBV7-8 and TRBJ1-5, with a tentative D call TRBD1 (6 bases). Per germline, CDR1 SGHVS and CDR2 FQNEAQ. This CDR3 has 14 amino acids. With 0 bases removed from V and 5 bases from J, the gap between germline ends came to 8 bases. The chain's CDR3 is CASSLAGGDQPQHF. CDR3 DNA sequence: TGTGCCAGCAGCTTAGCAGGGGGGGATCAGCCCCAGCATTTT.

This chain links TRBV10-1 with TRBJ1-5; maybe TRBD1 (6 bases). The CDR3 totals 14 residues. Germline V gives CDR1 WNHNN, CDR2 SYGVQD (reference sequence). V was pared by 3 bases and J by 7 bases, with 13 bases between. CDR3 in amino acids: CASSEGGAGQPQHF. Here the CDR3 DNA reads TGCGCCAGCAGTGAAGGGGGGGCCGGGCAGCCCCAGCATTTT.

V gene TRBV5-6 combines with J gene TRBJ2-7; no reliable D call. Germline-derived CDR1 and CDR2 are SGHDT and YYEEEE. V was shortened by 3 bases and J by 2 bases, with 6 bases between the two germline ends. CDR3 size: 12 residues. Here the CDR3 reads CASSSRAYEQYF. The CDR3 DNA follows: TGTGCCAGCAGCTCTCGAGCCTACGAGCAGTACTTC.

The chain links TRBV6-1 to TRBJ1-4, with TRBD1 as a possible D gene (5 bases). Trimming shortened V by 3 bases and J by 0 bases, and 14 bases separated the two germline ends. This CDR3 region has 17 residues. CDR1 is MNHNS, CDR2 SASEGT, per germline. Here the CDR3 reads CASSDPRRGATNEKLFF. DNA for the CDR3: TGTGCCAGCAGTGACCCCCGGCGGGGGGCAACTAATGAAAAACTGTTTTTT.

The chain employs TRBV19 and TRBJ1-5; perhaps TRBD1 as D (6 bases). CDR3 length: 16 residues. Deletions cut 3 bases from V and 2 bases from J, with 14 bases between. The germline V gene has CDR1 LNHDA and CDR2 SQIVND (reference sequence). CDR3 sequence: CASSMGGRGGNQPQHF. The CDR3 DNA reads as TGTGCCAGTAGTATGGGGGGGCGCGGGGGCAATCAGCCCCAGCATTTT.

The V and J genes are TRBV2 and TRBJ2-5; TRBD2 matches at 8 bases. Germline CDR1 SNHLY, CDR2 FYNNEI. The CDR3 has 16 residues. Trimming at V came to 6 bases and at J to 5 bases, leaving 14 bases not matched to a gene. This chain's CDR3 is CASRNSGTGGRETQYF. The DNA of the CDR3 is TGTGCCAGCAGGAATAGCGGGACCGGGGGGAGGGAGACCCAGTACTTC.

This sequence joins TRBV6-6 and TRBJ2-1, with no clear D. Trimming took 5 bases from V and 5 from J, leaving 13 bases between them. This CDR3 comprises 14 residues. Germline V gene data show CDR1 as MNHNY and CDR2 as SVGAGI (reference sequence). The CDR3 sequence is CASSTTNRDNEQFF. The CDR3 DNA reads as TGTGCCAGCAGTACCACTAACCGGGACAATGAGCAGTTCTTC.

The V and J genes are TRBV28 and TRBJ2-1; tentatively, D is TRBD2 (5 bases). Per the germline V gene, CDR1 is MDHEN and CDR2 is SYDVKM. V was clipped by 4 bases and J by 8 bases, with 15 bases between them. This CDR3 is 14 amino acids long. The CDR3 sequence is CASSSPALVHEQFF. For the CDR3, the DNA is TGTGCCAGCAGTTCGCCCGCACTAGTTCATGAGCAGTTCTTC. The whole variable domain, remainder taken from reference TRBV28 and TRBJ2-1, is DVKVTQSSRYLVKRTGEKVFLECVQDMDHENMFWYRQDPGLGLRLIYFSYDVKMKEKGDIPEGYSVSREKKERFSLILESASTNQTSMYLCASSSPALVHEQFFGPGTRLTVL.

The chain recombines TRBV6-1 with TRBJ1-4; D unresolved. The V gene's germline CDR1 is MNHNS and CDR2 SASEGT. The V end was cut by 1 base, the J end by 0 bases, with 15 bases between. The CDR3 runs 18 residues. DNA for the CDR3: TGTGCCAGCAGTGAAGTGGTTGCAGTCCCTGCAACTAATGAAAAACTGTTTTTT. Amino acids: CASSEVVAVPATNEKLFF.

In DNA form, the CDR3 reads TGTGCCACCAGGGGACTAGCGGGCGCTTCCTACGAGCAGTACTTC. Translated, it gives CATRGLAGASYEQYF. The chain employs TRBV6-6 and TRBJ2-7, with 12 nucleotides matching TRBD2. The junction had 8 bases not matched to a gene; V was cut back by 10 bases and J by 1 base. The germline V gene encodes CDR1 MNHNY and CDR2 SVGAGI (reference sequence). The CDR3 runs 15 residues.

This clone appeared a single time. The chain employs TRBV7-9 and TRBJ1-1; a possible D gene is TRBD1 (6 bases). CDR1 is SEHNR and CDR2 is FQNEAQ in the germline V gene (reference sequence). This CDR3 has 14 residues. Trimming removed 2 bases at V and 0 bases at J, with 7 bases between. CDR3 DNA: TGTGCCAGCAGCTTACAGGGGATGAACACTGAAGCTTTCTTT. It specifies CASSLQGMNTEAFF.

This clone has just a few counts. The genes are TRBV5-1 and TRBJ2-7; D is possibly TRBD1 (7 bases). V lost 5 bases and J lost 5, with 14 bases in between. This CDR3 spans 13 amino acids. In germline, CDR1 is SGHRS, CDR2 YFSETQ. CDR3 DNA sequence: TGCGCCAGCAGGTTTGGGGGGACAGACGAGCAGTACTTC. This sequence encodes CASRFGGTDEQYF.